Listed below are T cell receptor beta chains from one sample, sequenced in a study of T cells after somatic rescue of genetic block. Using immunoSEQ multiplex PCR, the repertoire was profiled, and TCRdb retains in-frame clones only, with some absent. The sample includes more than 70,000 clones, 70% to 90% of them seen just once. The sequenced material came from peripheral blood mononuclear cells (PBMCs). These receptor sequences come from a woman aged 18-30 years. The CDR3 runs from the conserved cysteine through the conserved F or W. Fields, in order: V gene, CDR3 length, J gene, CDR3 protein.

V: TRBV19
length: 17
J: TRBJ2-1
CDR3: CASSHALQREEYNEQFF

V: TRBV28
length: 17
J: TRBJ2-5
CDR3: CASSLMDSGVAQETQYF

V: TRBV6-1
length: 13
J: TRBJ1-2
CDR3: CASSSGAFDGYTF

V: TRBV7-7
length: 13
J: TRBJ2-1
CDR3: CASSLGTNNEQFF

V: TRBV6-6
length: 13
J: TRBJ1-5
CDR3: CASSYRGGQPQHF

V: TRBV28
length: 16
J: TRBJ2-1
CDR3: CASSLLSGTGDHEQFF

V: TRBV27
length: 14
J: TRBJ1-5
CDR3: CASSFSGSNQPQHF

V: TRBV7-8
length: 15
J: TRBJ2-1
CDR3: CASSLNIRGDTEQFF

V: TRBV9
length: 17
J: TRBJ2-7
CDR3: CASSAGGLAGISYEQYF

V: TRBV28
length: 14
J: TRBJ2-7
CDR3: CASNWRDTTYEQYF

V: TRBV5-4
length: 12
J: TRBJ1-1
CDR3: CASSFLGGEAFF

V: TRBV19
length: 18
J: TRBJ2-1
CDR3: CASSIDLPSASSYNEQFF

V: TRBV18
length: 14
J: TRBJ2-7
CDR3: CASTLDRDHYEQYF

V: TRBV6-1
length: 16
J: TRBJ1-5
CDR3: CASSATDYNSNQPQHF

V: TRBV9
length: 17
J: TRBJ2-7
CDR3: CASSAGRGGRYSYEQYF

V: TRBV7-6
length: 17
J: TRBJ2-1
CDR3: CASSSGTRVRSYNEQFF